The 31 T cell receptor beta chains reported below all come from one sample, sequenced in a study of shared clonotypes between healthy human individuals. Sequencing used immunoSEQ multiplex PCR; TCRdb keeps in-frame clones, though not all of them. Seen here are some 1,600,000 clones, approximately 98% observed once, and the top ten hold roughly 0.42%. The specimen sequenced was naive CD4+ T cells sorted from blood. As to subset: CD45RA+ positively selected. The receptors derive from a man aged 25-40 years in good health.

V usage is TRBV5-1 and J usage is TRBJ1-2; D not resolved. This CDR3 comprises 15 residues. Germline CDR1 SGHRS, CDR2 YFSETQ. The ends were cut back, 0 bases at V and 3 bases at J, with 12 bases in the middle. This CDR3 reads CASSLGPPPDYGYTF. The CDR3 coding sequence is TGCGCCAGCAGCTTGGGTCCCCCGCCGGACTATGGCTACACCTTC.

This chain joins TRBV5-1 and TRBJ1-1, with D possibly TRBD1 on 6 matching bases. Germline assignment: CDR1 SGHRS and CDR2 YFSETQ. Trimming stripped 5 bases from V and 5 bases from J, with 16 bases between. The CDR3 is 14 residues long. This chain's CDR3 is CASRFSGGKTEAFF. Written as DNA, the CDR3 is TGCGCCAGCAGATTCTCTGGGGGCAAGACTGAAGCTTTCTTT.

V usage is TRBV5-1 and J usage is TRBJ2-1, with TRBD1 matching 9 bases. Per germline, CDR1 SGHRS and CDR2 YFSETQ. The junction had 5 bases not matched to a gene; V was cut back by 2 bases and J by 5 bases. This CDR3 has 15 amino acids. DNA for the CDR3: TGCGCCAGCAGCTTTGGGGACAGGGACAACAATGAGCAGTTCTTC. This translates into CASSFGDRDNNEQFF.

This rearrangement joins TRBV7-8 to TRBJ2-3; tentative D call: TRBD1 (6 bases). CDR3 length: 18 residues. Between the trimmed V and J ends, which lost 2 bases and 2 bases, there was a span of 20 bases. Per germline, CDR1 SGHVS and CDR2 FQNEAQ. The CDR3 sequence is CASSLPTGTPYFTDTQYF. Written as DNA, the CDR3 is TGTGCCAGCAGCTTACCGACCGGGACACCTTATTTCACAGATACGCAGTATTTT.

Worth noting for this clone: One end of the junction is discordant with germline, which a read error may explain. The chain employs TRBV6-1 and TRBJ2-7; D is tentatively TRBD1 or TRBD2 (6 bases each). The CDR3 spans 12 residues. Germline lookup yields CDR1 MNHNS and CDR2 SASEGT. CDR3 region: CASTEGGLLLYF. CDR3 in DNA: TGTGCCAGCACTGAAGGGGGGTTACTCCTGTACTTC.

The V gene is TRBV7-9, the J gene TRBJ2-7; D gene uncertain. V shed 4 bases and J shed 3 bases, with 4 bases lying between them. This CDR3 region has 11 residues. Germline-derived CDR1 and CDR2 are SEHNR and FQNEAQ (reference sequence). The CDR3 coding sequence is TGTGCCAGCAGCTACGACTACGAGCAGTACTTC. It translates to CASSYDYEQYF.

The chain uses TRBV7-3 and TRBJ2-3; 10 positions agree with TRBD2. V was clipped by 5 bases and J by 9 bases; unmatched bases: 14. The CDR3 is 16 amino acids. Germline CDR1 is SGHTA and CDR2 is FQGTGA. The CDR3 sequence: CASSPAGLAARGTQYF. The CDR3 DNA reads TGTGCCAGCAGCCCCGCAGGACTAGCGGCTCGTGGAACGCAGTATTTT. Full variable domain (remainder filled in from reference TRBV7-3 and TRBJ2-3): GAGVSQTPSNKVTEKGKYVELRCDPISGHTALYWYRQSLGQGPEFLIYFQGTGAADDSGLPNDRFFAVRPEGSVSTLKIQRTERGDSAVYLCASSPAGLAARGTQYFGPGTRLTVL.

The chain uses TRBV11-3 and TRBJ2-1; D is ambiguous. Trimming removed 3 bases at V and 10 bases at J, with 7 bases between. CDR1 is SGHNT, CDR2 YENEEA, per germline. This CDR3 spans 11 amino acids. The CDR3 bases are TGTGCCAGCAGCTTTGGGCGGGAGCAGTTCTTC. Translation: CASSFGREQFF.

J is TRBJ2-1 and V is TRBV19, with D unclear. CDR1 is LNHDA and CDR2 is SQIVND in the germline V gene (reference sequence). The CDR3 consists of 15 residues. Trimming removed 1 base at V and 8 bases at J, with 15 bases between. The CDR3 sequence is CASSIALGVRDEQFF. For the CDR3, the DNA is TGTGCCAGTAGTATAGCCTTAGGAGTAAGGGATGAGCAGTTCTTC. The entire variable domain, with the rest obtained from reference TRBV19 and TRBJ2-1, is as follows: DGGITQSPKYLFRKEGQNVTLSCEQNLNHDAMYWYRQDPGQGLRLIYYSQIVNDFQKGDIAEGYSVSREKKESFPLTVTSAQKNPTAFYLCASSIALGVRDEQFFGPGTRLTVL.

For this clone: Other DNA sequences in the same sample also yield this CDR3. V gene TRBV28 combines with J gene TRBJ2-6; no definite D call. The CDR3 length is 15 residues. The V gene's germline CDR1 is MDHEN and CDR2 SYDVKM. V dropped 4 bases and J dropped 0 bases, with 7 bases sitting between them. CDR3 loop: CASSSGSSGANVLTF. CDR3 DNA: TGTGCCAGCAGTTCAGGATCCTCTGGGGCCAACGTCCTGACTTTC.

In DNA form, the CDR3 reads TGTGCCAGCGGGCCGAGGGTAGGAAAACTGTTTTTT. Translation gives CASGPRVGKLFF. The J gene is TRBJ1-4, the V gene TRBV6-1, with D unresolved. Trimming removed 8 bases at V and 10 bases at J, with 14 bases between. Germline V lookup: CDR1 MNHNS, CDR2 SASEGT. This CDR3 comprises 12 residues.

The chain uses TRBV30 and TRBJ1-5; unclear D gene. The CDR3 contains 13 residues. From germline, CDR1 is GTSNPN and CDR2 SVGIG (reference sequence). V lost 2 bases and J lost 5, with 10 bases in between. This CDR3 is CAWSLGSYQPQHF. The CDR3 DNA reads as TGTGCCTGGAGTCTAGGCAGCTATCAGCCCCAGCATTTT.

This rearrangement joins TRBV27 to TRBJ2-3; TRBD2 might be the D (6 bases). Germline V gene lookup returns CDR1 MNHEY and CDR2 SMNVEV (reference sequence). V was cut by 3 bases and J by 0 bases, with 10 bases left in between. This CDR3 has 15 residues. The CDR3 is CASSFWGRSTDTQYF. In nucleotides, the CDR3 is TGTGCCAGCAGTTTTTGGGGGAGGAGCACAGATACGCAGTATTTT.

The V call is TRBV15, the J call TRBJ2-7, with 11 bases fitting TRBD2. CDR3 length: 17 amino acids. From germline, CDR1 is LNHNV and CDR2 YYDKDF (reference sequence). The V gene end was trimmed by 0 bases and the J gene end by 5 bases; junction bases not matched to a gene: 9. The CDR3: CATSRDLATSGSDEQYF. The CDR3 DNA is TGTGCCACCAGCAGAGATCTAGCTACTAGCGGGAGTGACGAGCAGTACTTC.

The chain recombines TRBV2 with TRBJ2-4; no reliable D call. This CDR3 has 13 residues. Germline V gene lookup returns CDR1 SNHLY and CDR2 FYNNEI. Trimming cost V 7 bases and J 0 bases, with 7 bases left between them. The CDR3 loop is CASNPLAKNIQYF. The CDR3 nucleotides read TGTGCCAGCAACCCTCTAGCCAAAAACATTCAGTACTTC.

Written as DNA, the CDR3 is TGTGCCAGCAGCCCGACCGTGAATGAAAAACTGTTTTTT. Translating gives CASSPTVNEKLFF. The chain combines TRBV7-9 with TRBJ1-4; D uncertain. V dropped 5 bases and J dropped 5 bases, with 9 bases sitting between them. This CDR3 comprises 13 residues. Germline loops: CDR1 SEHNR, CDR2 FQNEAQ (reference sequence).

V is TRBV19 and J is TRBJ2-3, with TRBD2 as a possible D gene (6 bases). V lost 6 bases and J lost 2, with 12 bases in between. In germline, CDR1 is LNHDA, CDR2 SQIVND (reference sequence). The CDR3 runs to 14 residues. CDR3 loop: CASRRLDPTDTQYF. As DNA, the CDR3 is TGTGCCAGTAGGAGACTAGACCCCACAGATACGCAGTATTTT.

V gene TRBV6-1 combines with J gene TRBJ1-5, with D maybe TRBD1 (5 bases). V was shortened by 3 bases and J by 5 bases, with 14 bases between the two germline ends. The CDR3 is 15 residues long. CDR1 is MNHNS, CDR2 SASEGT, per germline. CDR3 sequence: CASSDLRGFYQPQHF. CDR3 nucleotide sequence: TGTGCCAGCAGTGATTTGAGGGGTTTTTATCAGCCCCAGCATTTT.

This clone was picked up one time. This chain connects TRBV29-1 to TRBJ2-5, with D possibly being TRBD1 or TRBD2 (5 bases each). V lost 3 bases and J 4 bases, leaving 12 bases between the germline ends. This CDR3 comprises 13 residues. Per the germline V gene, CDR1 is SQVTM and CDR2 is ANQGSEA. This CDR3 is CSVDIRGVETQYF. The CDR3 nucleotides read TGCAGCGTTGACATTCGAGGGGTAGAGACCCAGTACTTC.

The chain combines TRBV5-1 with TRBJ2-3; 7 bases align to TRBD1. Germline CDR1 SGHRS, CDR2 YFSETQ. Trimming took 0 bases from V and 4 from J; bases not matched to a gene: 2. The CDR3 has 14 residues. The CDR3 loop is CASSLAQGADTQYF. In DNA, the CDR3 is TGCGCCAGCAGCTTGGCCCAGGGGGCAGATACGCAGTATTTT.

J is TRBJ2-3 and V is TRBV5-1, with D perhaps TRBD1 (5 bases). Trimming pared 0 bases from V and 7 bases from J, leaving 18 bases between. CDR1 and CDR2 (germline): SGHRS, YFSETQ. The CDR3 is 16 residues long. As DNA, the CDR3 is TGCGCCAGCAGCTTGGTGTCAGGACCAGGGCAGAATACGCAGTATTTT. This encodes CASSLVSGPGQNTQYF.

This chain connects TRBV7-2 to TRBJ1-2; D is possibly TRBD1 (5 bases). V lost 5 bases to trimming and J lost 3 bases, with 16 bases between them. The CDR3 extends over 15 amino acids. Looked up from germline, CDR1 is SGHTA and CDR2 is FQGNSA. The CDR3 region is CASSKLQGGYYGYTF. For the CDR3, the DNA is TGTGCCAGCAGCAAACTCCAGGGAGGTTACTATGGCTACACCTTC.

The gene calls are TRBV29-1 and TRBJ1-1; D remains unclear. V shed 5 bases and J shed 2 bases, with 18 bases lying between them. CDR1 and CDR2 from the germline V gene are SQVTM and ANQGSEA. The CDR3 totals 15 residues. The CDR3 is CSVLGSANVNTEAFF. Here the CDR3 DNA reads TGCAGCGTTTTAGGTTCTGCCAACGTCAACACTGAAGCTTTCTTT.

The chain uses TRBV29-1 and TRBJ2-5; the D gene is possibly TRBD1 (6 bases). The CDR3 totals 12 residues. Per the germline V gene, CDR1 is SQVTM and CDR2 is ANQGSEA. V lost 4 bases and J 4 bases, leaving 10 bases between the germline ends. CDR3 residues: CSVVARGETQYF. DNA for the CDR3: TGCAGCGTTGTTGCCAGGGGAGAGACCCAGTACTTC. Full variable domain (missing parts from reference TRBV29-1 and TRBJ2-5): SAVISQKPSRDICQRGTSLTIQCQVDSQVTMMFWYRQQPGQSLTLIATANQGSEATYESGFVIDKFPISRPNLTFSTLTVSNMSPEDSSIYLCSVVARGETQYFGPGTRLLVL.

The chain combines TRBV7-9 with TRBJ1-4, with TRBD1 matching 7 bases. This CDR3 region has 14 residues. Losses at the gene ends were 7 bases for V and 4 bases for J; bases not matched to a gene: 6. Germline CDR1 is SEHNR and CDR2 is FQNEAQ (reference sequence). The CDR3 here is CASNQGQINEKLFF. The CDR3 region has the DNA TGTGCCAGCAATCAGGGACAGATTAATGAAAAACTGTTTTTT.

This clone was counted once. The chain links TRBV6-1 to TRBJ2-7; D is ambiguous. The CDR3 extends over 13 amino acids. Germline CDR1 MNHNS, CDR2 SASEGT. V lost 5 bases and J lost 2, with 10 bases in between. Written as DNA, the CDR3 is TGTGCCAGCAGTCCAAGGCTAGCCTACGAGCAGTACTTC. Translated: CASSPRLAYEQYF.

The chain has TRBV18 and TRBJ1-5, with D perhaps TRBD1 (5 bases). Trimming removed 2 bases from V and 3 bases from J, with 11 bases in between. CDR1 and CDR2 from the germline V gene are KGHSH and LQKENI. There are 15 residues in the CDR3. CDR3 in amino acids: CASSPGHDSNQPQHF. CDR3 coding DNA: TGTGCCAGCTCACCAGGACACGACTCCAATCAGCCCCAGCATTTT.

V is TRBV7-3 and J is TRBJ2-2; 8 nucleotides match TRBD2. The J segment lost 6 bases and the V segment lost 5 bases, leaving 11 bases of the junction unmatched. CDR3 size: 16 residues. CDR1 is SGHTA, CDR2 FQGTGA, per germline. The CDR3 DNA reads as TGTGCCAGCAGCCTAGGGGGACTAGGAGACCCCGGGGAGCTGTTTTTT. Amino acids: CASSLGGLGDPGELFF.

The chain uses TRBV2 and TRBJ2-5, with TRBD2 matching 8 bases. The CDR3 sequence is 15 residues long. CDR1 is SNHLY and CDR2 is FYNNEI in the germline V gene. V trimming: 4 bases; J trimming: 2 bases; junction bases outside the gene matches: 6. The DNA for the CDR3 is TGTGCCAGCAGTGCAGTAGCGGGAAGACAAGAGACCCAGTACTTC. Protein product: CASSAVAGRQETQYF.

This chain joins TRBV19 and TRBJ2-1; no definite D call. This CDR3 is 14 amino acids long. Germline V lookup: CDR1 LNHDA, CDR2 SQIVND (reference sequence). Trimming removed 7 bases from V and 7 bases from J, with 17 bases in between. DNA for the CDR3: TGTGCCAGTACCGAGAGACTGTTTTGGAATGAGCAGTTCTTC. The encoded protein is CASTERLFWNEQFF.

A note on this clone: This sample includes further DNA sequences coding for the same CDR3. V and J are TRBV6-5 and TRBJ2-3; 7 nucleotides match TRBD1. Trimming at V came to 2 bases and at J to 6 bases, leaving 2 bases not matched to a gene. This CDR3 has 13 amino acids. Germline loops: CDR1 MNHEY, CDR2 SVGAGI. CDR3 sequence (DNA): TGTGCCAGCAGTTACAGGGGGCGCGATACGCAGTATTTT. Protein sequence: CASSYRGRDTQYF.